The 5 T cell receptor beta chains below come from one sample, sequenced in a study of cytomegalovirus exposure and HLA in healthy donors (dated by TCRdb to between 2016 and 2019). Libraries were made using the immunoSEQ multiplex PCR assay. For the multiplex PCR, a mixture combining 60 forward primers for TCR Vbeta segments and 13 reverse primers for TCR Jbeta segments was used. TCRdb obtained this table from immuneACCESS and retained in-frame rearrangements with V and J assigned. These tables miss some clones; where compared with another copy, unresolved V genes account for less than half of the shortfall, and the remainder is unexplained. This sample has about 130,000 clones in its table, and 60% to 85% of those were observed once. Together, the top ten hold 0.95% to 1.5% of the sample. The sequenced sample consisted of PBMCs. These receptors were taken from a female donor in good health and CMV-seronegative.

The rearrangement joins TRBV9 to TRBJ2-7; tentative D call: TRBD1 (6 bases). Germline V lookup: CDR1 SGDLS, CDR2 YYNGEE. Trimming left V 2 bases short and J 0 bases short, with 9 bases between. The CDR3 consists of 14 residues. The CDR3 nucleotides read TGTGCCAGCAGCGTTCAGGACAGCTCCTACGAGCAGTACTTC. Translating it yields CASSVQDSSYEQYF.

This clone was seen just once. V usage is TRBV20-1 and J usage is TRBJ1-2; D might be TRBD1 (5 bases). The length of the CDR3 is 11 residues. Deletions cut 5 bases from V and 9 bases from J, with 13 bases between. CDR1 and CDR2 (germline): DFQATT, SNEGSKA (reference sequence). The CDR3: CSAQSDIRYTF. The CDR3 bases are TGCAGTGCTCAATCGGACATTCGCTACACCTTC.

This rearrangement joins TRBV25-1 to TRBJ2-3, with 9 bases aligning to TRBD2. The V gene's germline CDR1 is MGHDK and CDR2 SYGVNS. This CDR3 contains 17 residues. Trimming at V came to 1 base and at J to 9 bases, leaving 14 bases not matched to a gene. CDR3 DNA: TGTGCCAGCAGTGAATTCTACGCTAGCGGGGTCGAGGGGACGCAGTATTTT. Translating it yields CASSEFYASGVEGTQYF.

J is TRBJ2-7 and V is TRBV25-1; weak D call: TRBD2 (5 bases). CDR1 is MGHDK and CDR2 is SYGVNS in the germline V gene. Trimming took off 4 bases at V and 3 bases at J, with 13 bases between the two ends. The CDR3 is 14 residues long. CDR3 in amino acids: CASSAPAEGYEQYF. The CDR3 DNA follows: TGTGCCAGCAGTGCCCCGGCCGAGGGCTACGAGCAGTACTTC.

The chain links TRBV5-6 to TRBJ1-5; D remains ambiguous. This CDR3 is 15 amino acids long. The V gene lost 0 bases and the J gene lost 1 base, with 8 bases spanning the gap. In germline, CDR1 is SGHDT, CDR2 YYEEEE. The CDR3 sequence is CASSLAGNSNQPQHF. DNA of the CDR3: TGTGCCAGCAGCTTGGCGGGGAACAGCAATCAGCCCCAGCATTTT.